This T cell receptor beta chain was obtained from a study of blood T cell repertoires in COVID-19. Original handling: Amplification of reference gene primers provided the estimated nucleated cell counts. Method: immunoSEQ multiplex PCR; TCRdb's copy keeps in-frame clones and lacks some. D and trimming come from the DNA, and the V and J calls and clone size come from that table. The sample holds around 110,000 clones; more than 70% are singletons and the top ten take approximately 4.9%. The sequenced sample was peripheral blood. The sequence came from a man aged 40-49 years with active or convalescent COVID-19.

CDR3 loop: CASSTTGALTGANVLTF. CDR3 nucleotide sequence: TGTGCCAGCAGCACGACAGGGGCCCTTACTGGGGCCAACGTCCTGACTTTC. The gene calls are TRBV21-1 and TRBJ2-6; TRBD1 was called by the table and not checked on the DNA. TRBV21-1 is a known pseudogene. This CDR3 has 17 residues.